The source of this T cell receptor beta chain is a study of graft-versus-host responses after intestinal transplantation. Profiling relied on immunoSEQ multiplex PCR, and the TCRdb table lists in-frame clones only, not all of them. Here the sample spans some 87,000 clones, roughly 92% being singletons. For this clone: Its antigen is as yet unknown.

Trimming left V 4 bases short and J 4 bases short, with 2 bases between. In germline, CDR1 is DFQATT, CDR2 SNEGSKA (reference sequence). The CDR3 is made up of 10 amino acids. Findings of the study overall: Declining HvG levels early post-transplant were linked to peak circulating GvH clone levels. Allograft clonal ratios (graft-versus-host to host-versus-graft) were high in patients who had graft-donor T cell macrochimerism.

Sample: unstimulated CD4+ T cells sorted from spleen or lymph node cells, taken before intestinal transplant. The TCR sequence derives from a human donor who received an intestinal transplant. V usage is TRBV20-1 and J usage is TRBJ2-1; D not resolved. The CDR3 DNA reads as TGCAGTGCTACTTACAATGAGCAGTTCTTC. Translation gives CSATYNEQFF.